This T cell receptor beta chain originates from a study of cytomegalovirus exposure and HLA in healthy donors. The CDR3 is made up of 15 amino acids. V was clipped by 0 bases and J by 2 bases, with 9 bases between them. Looked up from germline, CDR1 is SGDLS and CDR2 is YYNGEE. Study-wide results and limits: Cytomegalovirus status, reportedly, was diagnosed with high specificity and sensitivity by the classifier.

With 60 Vbeta and 13 Jbeta primers, the PCR was carried out. As processed by the authors: Later, tens of millions of unique TCR beta chains were counted in an analysis, and about 12 million of them were shared. Generated by immunoSEQ multiplex PCR, the TCRdb table keeps only in-frame clones and is missing some. V, J and clone size were drawn from that table, and D and trimming were deduced from the DNA. The sample records about 190,000 clones, approximately 86% being singletons. Comments on this clone: Antigen specificity is unknown.

The TCR was taken from a woman under 30 in good health and CMV-seronegative. Sequenced sample: PBMCs. The chain joins TRBV9 to TRBJ2-1, with D perhaps TRBD2 (5 bases). The CDR3: CASSVDVGAYNEQFF. Written as DNA, the CDR3 is TGTGCCAGCAGCGTAGACGTGGGAGCCTACAATGAGCAGTTCTTC.